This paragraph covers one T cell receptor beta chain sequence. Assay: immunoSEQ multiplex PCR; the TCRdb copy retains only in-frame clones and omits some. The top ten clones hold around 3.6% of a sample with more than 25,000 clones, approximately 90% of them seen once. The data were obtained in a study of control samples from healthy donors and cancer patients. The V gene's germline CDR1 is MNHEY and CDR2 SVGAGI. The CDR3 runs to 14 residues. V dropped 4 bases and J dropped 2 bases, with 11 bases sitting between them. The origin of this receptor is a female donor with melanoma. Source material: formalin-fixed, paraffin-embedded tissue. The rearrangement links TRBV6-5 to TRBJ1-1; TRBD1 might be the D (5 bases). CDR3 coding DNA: TGTGCCAGCAGTTTGGGGCAGCTAAACACTGAAGCTTTCTTT. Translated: CASSLGQLNTEAFF.